In this sample, the clone carrying this T cell receptor beta chain turned up a few times. Its specificity is not known. The record originates from a study of T-cell memory formation after mild COVID-19. In the study overall: Each donor largely had its own TCR clusters.

It was 5'RACE with constant-segment primers that produced the TCR alpha and TCR beta cDNA libraries, which carried sample barcodes and UMIs. TCRdb re-called the 5' RACE reads through MiXCR, storing one row per CDR3 protein. This sample carries approximately 400,000 distinct CDR3 sequences, more than 15% of them seen once, and the ten largest clones take 20% to 25%. The CDR3 loop spans 14 amino acids. V was trimmed by 6 bases and J by 7 bases, leaving 13 bases between them. Study-wide findings and caveats: Whereas later expanders leaned CD4+, clones contracting day 15 to 85 showed a balanced CD4/CD8 makeup. Pre-infection memory showed some responding clones, and this suggested that cross-reactive memory joined.

The sequence derives from a man aged 18 to 35 who had mild COVID-19 (a few samples of this study predate the infection). Cell type and time point are not known. The chain uses TRBV12-3 or TRBV12-4 and TRBJ1-6; possible D gene TRBD1, 6 bases. Sequenced material: PBMCs or a T cell subset sorted from them (not recorded which). As DNA, the CDR3 is TGTGCCAGCAGGGAACAGGGAGGCAATTCACCCCTCCACTTT. It specifies CASREQGGNSPLHF.